This TCR beta chain was sequenced for a study of response to subunit inactivated influenza vaccine. TCRdb independently ran MiXCR on the RT-PCR reads; one entry per CDR3 protein. Of 160,000 or so distinct CDR3 sequences in the sample, approximately 10% were seen once. The CDR3 runs 12 residues. The V gene's germline CDR1 is DFQATT and CDR2 SNEGSKA (reference sequence). The junction had 5 bases not matched to a gene; V was cut back by 5 bases and J by 5 bases. The TCR originated in a man between 50 and 59 years old who received an inactivated influenza vaccine. Sample: non-naive T cells sorted from PBMCs, taken 35 to 45 days after vaccination. J is TRBJ2-7 and V is TRBV20-1; 8 bases are shared with TRBD1. CDR3 region: CSARRGLDEQYF. The CDR3 region has the DNA TGCAGTGCTCGCAGGGGGCTGGACGAGCAGTACTTC.